Sequencing of this TCR beta chain was carried out in a study of cytomegalovirus exposure and HLA in healthy donors (dated by TCRdb to 2015 to 2018). General notes on the study: An earlier analysis of 587 of the donors reported 276 Gb of sequence data and 117 million unique TCR beta sequences obtained from approximately 180 million T cells. An early release that covered about 600 HLA-typed donors contained around 300 gigabases of sequencing data and 85 million to 100 million unique TCR sequences. The genetic ancestry cluster associated with self-reported Caucasian donors included roughly 84% of the roughly 400 genotyped donors. The study aimed to test whether cataloging public T cell receptors could reveal signatures of past pathogen exposure. The study profiled the T cell repertoires of hundreds of subjects by immunosequencing and related them to cytomegalovirus serostatus. Along with the roughly 700-subject first cohort, a separate validation cohort of more than 90 different subjects was used. The study combined high-throughput TCR immunosequencing, statistical association of individual TCRs with disease status, and machine learning to predict cytomegalovirus infection status. To study patterns of TCR occurrence, a later analysis re-analyzed previously published TCR beta repertoires from 666 donors and added high-resolution HLA genotyping. The later analysis used no new phenotypic data to find candidate immune exposures, relying instead on TCR beta sequences and their occurrence across donors. To decide whether each TCR beta V gene segment behaved as functional or pseudogenic, an earlier analysis of approximately 600 of the donors relied on high-throughput TCR beta sequencing. Donor age, sex, ethnicity and CMV serostatus were collected together with the repertoire data. Genome-wide SNP genotypes for about 65% of the roughly 670 donors were used in a later genetic analysis, which treated that subset as a discovery cohort. Every repertoire in the discovery cohort had been generated on one and the same sequencing platform. HLA typing included class I and class II loci at four-digit resolution. The number of typed donors differed by locus: roughly 629-630 for A, B, C, DRB1 and DQB1; 500 to 550 for DQA1; 606 for DPA1; and approximately 450 for DPB1. Five DR-DQ haplotypes were handled as single units for association and clustering, since linkage in the cohort was strong. Among around 400 genotyped donors of the cohort, an average of 235,054 unique TCR beta nucleotide sequences were sequenced per donor, roughly 20% of them non-productive.

Comment on this clone: Its antigen target is currently unknown. The record has no base qualities; no much larger clone is one base away.

What the authors observed across the whole study: A cluster of highly shared sequence variants was judged likely to be a technical artifact of the sequencing pipeline. According to a later analysis, parvovirus B19, influenza, CMV and Epstein-Barr virus appeared linked to several top co-occurrence clusters. Strong co-occurrence of HLA alleles, especially DR and DQ, made assigning TCR associations to individual alleles difficult. An earlier analysis of approximately 540 of the donors showed that most TCR beta V segments appeared in productive rearrangements either about 87% or about 30% of the time, which broadly matched IMGT annotations. According to a later analysis, TCR association rates differed among HLA loci, with DRB1 alleles showing the most associated TCRs and HLA-C alleles showing the fewest. Linkage disequilibrium might explain the correlated functional status among segregating V segments, but an unknown experimental factor could not be excluded. A few of the identified cytomegalovirus-associated TCR beta chains were confirmed in vitro to be specific for cytomegalovirus antigens. Because counts were too low, some 17 rarely observed V segments, including chromosome 9 orphons, were excluded from the earlier analysis of 587 of the donors. While some public TCRs were present in many individuals, most TCR sequences turned up only very rarely across donors. An association between a missense DCLRE1C variant and V-gene and J-gene trimming of TCR beta chains was found in a later genetic analysis and replicated in an independent cohort. The classifier was reported to diagnose cytomegalovirus status with high specificity and sensitivity in both the original cohort and the validation cohort. A further reported finding was that TCR beta sequences accurately predicted the HLA-A and HLA-B alleles for most subjects in the first cohort. HLA typing was unavailable for some donors at each locus, so association tests used only the typed subset. A later analysis found that most CMV-associated TCR beta chains appeared HLA-restricted, with HLA associations seemingly driven largely by CMV exposure. CMV serostatus was the only immune exposure information available for the cohort. The study listed 150 to 200 TCR beta chains as associated with cytomegalovirus. The authors suggested that the approach could potentially be generalized to other disease states and immunological phenotypes. Some IMGT-functional V segments, including TRBV6-2 and TRBV6-3, could not be distinguished by the 87-base-pair reads and were therefore excluded. A later analysis associated 15,000 to 20,000 TCR beta sequences with specific HLA alleles at a false discovery rate of 0.05. A later genetic analysis reported fewer N-insertions in productive TCRs among donors in an Asian-associated ancestry cluster than the 666-donor mean. Sequencing depth was assumed to be roughly uniform across donors in the presence/absence analyses, though that assumption may not hold. In a later analysis, HLA-associated TCR beta chains showed more clonal expansion and lower generation probabilities than non-associated chains that were equally common. The cohort was sequenced for TCR beta chains only, and without alpha or paired-chain data the features that could be detected were limited.

Library generation was performed with the immunoSEQ multiplex PCR assay. The multiplex PCR relied on a mix of 60 forward primers for TCR Vbeta segments and 13 reverse primers for TCR Jbeta segments. Amplification of the CDR3 region of rearranged TCR beta genes was performed with a multiplex PCR assay on genomic DNA. Amplified TCR beta libraries were sequenced as 87-base-pair reads on the Illumina HiSeq System. On the authors' methods: A later analysis tallied tens of millions of unique TCR beta chains across the 660 or so repertoires, and approximately 9.9 million of those chains were shared by two or more donors. To remove PCR and sequencing errors, raw reads were error-corrected and collapsed into unique sequences using a nearest-neighbor algorithm that merged closely related sequences. CDR3 sequences were aligned to IMGT reference sequences to assign V, D and J gene segments. For a sequence to be retained, a match of at least six nucleotides to both a V gene segment and a J gene segment was required. A rearrangement counted as productive if the CDR3 had no stop codons and remained in frame with V and J, and every other rearrangement counted as non-productive. CDR3 was defined by IMGT convention, running from the second conserved V-encoded cysteine to the conserved J-encoded phenylalanine. The earlier analysis of fewer than 700 of the donors excluded sequences that lacked an unambiguous match to a single V gene segment. An earlier analysis of 550 to 650 of the donors classified V segments as functional when productive rearrangements were above 56.7% and as segregating when the standard deviation between donors was above 5%. A statistical classification framework was developed to diagnose cytomegalovirus status using the catalog of TCR beta chain sequences. In a later analysis, TCR nucleotide sequences were compared against IMGT/GENE-DB human TR gene sequences so that V and J genes could be assigned. The TCRdist pipeline was used in a later analysis to assign CDR3 sequences and most-parsimonious VDJ recombination scenarios. In a later analysis, every TCR beta chain was defined by the combination of its CDR3 amino acid sequence and its V-gene family, and reads without a unique V-gene family were dropped. A later analysis removed 592 highly shared, low-generation-probability nucleotide sequences to deal with suspected cross-contamination and a sequencing artifact. A later analysis calculated a clonal expansion index for each public chain from normalized within-repertoire ranks of inferred template counts. In a later analysis, generation probabilities were computed with a VDJ recombination model fitted to out-of-frame rearrangements, and the resulting probabilities were checked against IGoR. In a later analysis, TCR-TCR, TCR-HLA and TCR-CMV co-occurrence was scored with hypergeometric tests, and a repertoire-size bias correction was applied to TCR pairs. A later analysis estimated false discovery rates by permuting HLA or CMV assignments 20 times. In a later analysis, co-occurring TCRs were grouped using DBSCAN, and TCRdist sequence similarity was added for clustering within HLA-allele-positive subsets. For co-occurrence clustering, repertoires with fewer than 30,000 or more than 120,000 public chains were excluded, along with about five repertoires with anomalous nucleotide sharing. TCRdb provides this immuneACCESS table in a form limited to in-frame rearrangements. Some clones are lacking; in checked studies, under half of them reflect an unresolved V gene, and why the rest are absent is not known. For V, J and clone size, that table is used; D and trimming come from the DNA. The sample has around 90,000 clones on record, around 59% of them singletons. Roughly 2.1% of the sample lies in the top ten.

The cohort was made up of about 610 healthy bone marrow donors. All cohort members were sampled while nominally healthy, although unrecorded immune exposures were likely present. CMV serostatus was recorded as positive for about 300 and negative for about 50% of the 666 cohort members, whereas no CMV serostatus was recorded for the donor in question. Each donor provided a peripheral blood sample, and peripheral blood mononuclear cells were used for TCR beta sequencing. Genomic DNA was extracted from the blood cell samples with the Qiagen DNeasy Blood Extraction Kit. Sequences SGHTA (CDR1) and FQGNSA (CDR2) are obtained from the germline V gene. The CDR3 goes from the cysteine to the phenylalanine over 16 residues. Only CDR3 DNA remains: 48 bases, in frame from the first base. Trimming removed 4 bases from V and 3 bases from J, leaving 16 bases between the germline ends.

The sequence came from a human donor in good health. Sequenced material: PBMCs. Recombination joined TRBV7-2 with TRBJ2-1; TRBD1 is perhaps the D gene, given 5 matching bases. The CDR3 reads as follows: CASSSLMDTNYNEQFF. DNA sequence: TGTGCCAGCAGCTCCCTTATGGACACGAACTACAATGAGCAGTTCTTC.